The sequence of this T cell receptor (beta chain) was determined in a study of cytomegalovirus exposure and HLA in healthy donors. Whole-study findings and limits: Sequencing artifact likely explains a cluster of highly shared sequence variants. A later analysis reportedly found that, within productive TCRs, an Asian-associated ancestry cluster had fewer N-insertions than the mean observed across the approximately 660 donors.

Researchers ran the PCR with 60 Vbeta and 13 Jbeta primers. Sequenced by immunoSEQ multiplex PCR; TCRdb stores in-frame clones only, minus some. The table shows approximately 100,000 clones, with roughly three quarters occurring only once. Germline CDR1 and CDR2: MGHRA and YSYEKL. The CDR3 totals 16 residues. J lost 0 bases, V lost 0 bases, and 4 bases had no gene match. To note about this clone: Its matching antigen is unknown.

The specimen was PBMCs. This receptor was identified in a woman between 18 and 30 years old in good health and CMV-seropositive. The chain has TRBV4-1 and TRBJ1-2, with TRBD1 matching over 7 bases. CDR3 protein: CASSQDWDSANYGYTF. The CDR3 coding sequence is TGCGCCAGCAGCCAAGACTGGGACAGTGCTAACTATGGCTACACCTTC.